This is a list of T cell receptor beta chains from one sample in a study of T cell responses to AZD1222 COVID-19 vaccine. Here immunoSEQ multiplex PCR was the method, and the copy in TCRdb shows in-frame clones only, minus some. Among over 150,000 clones listed, roughly 88% were seen once. The sequencing here drew on peripheral blood, taken 28 days after the second AZD1222 dose. All receptors come from an adult who received the AZD1222 COVID-19 vaccine. The CDR3 runs from the conserved cysteine through the conserved F or W. D genes are given only for firm matches. Only some rows state a clone size, as once, few, many or a class for expanded clones.

D gene	V gene	clone size	J gene	CDR3 protein	CDR3 DNA
-	TRBV11-2	-	TRBJ1-5	CASSSKYDQPQHF	TGTGCCAGCAGCTCTAAATACGATCAGCCCCAGCATTTT
TRBD1	TRBV7-3	-	TRBJ1-4	CASSLGGGTNEKLFF	TGTGCCAGCAGCTTAGGAGGGGGCACTAATGAAAAACTGTTTTTT
-	TRBV19	-	TRBJ1-1	CASSPTANTEAFF	TGTGCCAGTAGTCCCACAGCGAACACTGAAGCTTTCTTT
-	TRBV5-1	-	TRBJ1-1	CASSPLTSTEAFF	TGCGCCAGCAGCCCCCTGACTTCCACTGAAGCTTTCTTT
-	TRBV7-9	-	TRBJ1-1	CASSLGRVLNTEAFF	TGTGCCAGCAGCTTAGGTCGGGTCCTGAACACTGAAGCTTTCTTT
TRBD1	TRBV19	-	TRBJ1-2	CASSPDRGRFYGYTF	TGTGCCAGTAGTCCGGACAGGGGTCGGTTCTATGGCTACACCTTC
TRBD1	TRBV25-1	-	TRBJ1-1	CASSERQGQREAFF	TGTGCCAGCAGTGAAAGGCAGGGACAGCGAGAAGCTTTCTTT
TRBD2	TRBV9	-	TRBJ2-1	CASSGGASGDTGYNEQFF	TGTGCCAGCAGCGGAGGGGCTAGCGGGGACACCGGATACAATGAGCAGTTCTTC
-	TRBV2	-	TRBJ1-1	CASTEEGTEAFF	TGTGCCAGCACCGAGGAAGGGACTGAAGCTTTCTTT
-	TRBV24-1	-	TRBJ2-3	CATGVGSTDTQYF	TGTGCCACCGGGGTTGGATCCACAGATACGCAGTATTTT
TRBD1	TRBV3-1/TRBV3-2	few	TRBJ2-1	CASSQTPTGSSYNEQFF	TGTGCCAGCAGCCAAACCCCGACAGGGAGCTCCTACAATGAGCAGTTCTTC
TRBD2	TRBV5-1	-	TRBJ2-3	CASSLASGGKSADTQYF	TGCGCCAGCAGCTTGGCTAGCGGGGGGAAGTCGGCAGATACGCAGTATTTT
TRBD1	TRBV2	-	TRBJ2-7	CASSVDRGAYEQYF	TGTGCCAGCAGTGTGGACAGGGGGGCTTACGAGCAGTACTTC
-	TRBV7-9	-	TRBJ1-2	CASSLAEDYGYTF	TGTGCCAGCAGCTTAGCCGAGGACTATGGCTACACCTTC
-	TRBV3-1/TRBV3-2	-	TRBJ2-6	CASSQGRSSGGANVLTF	TGTGCCAGCAGCCAGGGACGTAGTTCGGGAGGGGCCAACGTCCTGACTTTC
-	TRBV4-1	-	TRBJ1-3	CASSREAGEAGNTIYF	TGCGCCAGCAGCCGGGAGGCCGGGGAAGCTGGAAACACCATATATTTT
-	TRBV4-2	once	TRBJ1-5	CASSQEIKQGLQPQHF	TGTGCCAGCAGCCAAGAGATAAAGCAGGGTTTACAGCCCCAGCATTTT
TRBD1	TRBV6-5	-	TRBJ1-5	CASSQLQGLNQPQHF	TGTGCCAGCAGTCAACTACAGGGGTTAAATCAGCCCCAGCATTTT
-	TRBV6-2/TRBV6-3	-	TRBJ2-5	CASSYSVRSPAQETQYF	TGTGCCAGCAGTTACTCAGTCCGGTCCCCCGCCCAAGAGACCCAGTACTTC
-	TRBV6-6	-	TRBJ1-5	CASHDGNQPQHF	TGTGCTTCTCACGACGGCAATCAGCCCCAGCATTTT
-	TRBV7-3	-	TRBJ1-3	CASSSGVSGNTIYF	TGTGCCAGCAGCTCAGGGGTCTCTGGAAACACCATATATTTT
-	TRBV11-2	once	TRBJ2-7	CASSLRLGPAPFTYEQYF	TGTGCCAGCAGCTTACGCTTAGGGCCAGCGCCCTTTACCTACGAGCAGTACTTC
TRBD1	TRBV28	-	TRBJ2-7	CASSSPTGGTYEQYF	TGTGCCAGCAGTTCCCCGACAGGGGGAACCTACGAGCAGTACTTC
TRBD1	TRBV5-6	-	TRBJ1-2	CASLGQGDGYTF	TGTGCCAGCCTGGGACAGGGAGATGGCTACACCTTC
TRBD2	TRBV30	-	TRBJ2-4	CAWSAGGAGGKNIQYF	TGTGCCTGGAGTGCTGGGGGCGCGGGGGGGAAGAACATTCAGTACTTC
TRBD1	TRBV6-5	-	TRBJ2-1	CASSSFRDSHPEQFF	TGTGCCAGCAGTTCCTTCCGGGACAGCCACCCTGAGCAGTTCTTC
-	TRBV7-8	-	TRBJ2-7	CASSQPSHYEQYF	TGTGCCAGCAGCCAACCGTCCCACTACGAGCAGTACTTC
TRBD2	TRBV11-1	-	TRBJ2-3	CASSLSAGDGVDTQYF	TGTGCCAGCAGCTTAAGCGCGGGGGATGGGGTAGATACGCAGTATTTT
-	TRBV5-6	-	TRBJ1-5	CASSPAPNQPQHF	TGTGCCAGCAGCCCCGCCCCCAATCAGCCCCAGCATTTT
-	TRBV6-1	-	TRBJ2-2	CASSEDFFRETGELFF	TGTGCCAGCAGTGAAGATTTCTTCAGGGAGACCGGGGAGCTGTTTTTT
-	TRBV27	-	TRBJ2-2	CASRVGAVHTGELFF	TGTGCCAGCAGGGTCGGGGCAGTTCACACCGGGGAGCTGTTTTTT
-	TRBV27	-	TRBJ1-2	CASSLVGNGNGYTF	TGTGCCAGCAGTTTAGTAGGGAACGGTAATGGCTACACCTTC
-	TRBV4-1	few	TRBJ2-2	CASSGANTGELFF	TGCGCCAGCTCAGGGGCGAACACCGGGGAGCTGTTTTTT
-	TRBV2	-	TRBJ1-6	CASRPDPDSPLHF	TGTGCCAGCAGGCCGGACCCGGATTCACCCCTCCACTTT
-	TRBV7-8	-	TRBJ1-3	CASSLVSSNRNTIYF	TGTGCCAGCAGCTTAGTTTCATCAAACCGAAACACCATATATTTT